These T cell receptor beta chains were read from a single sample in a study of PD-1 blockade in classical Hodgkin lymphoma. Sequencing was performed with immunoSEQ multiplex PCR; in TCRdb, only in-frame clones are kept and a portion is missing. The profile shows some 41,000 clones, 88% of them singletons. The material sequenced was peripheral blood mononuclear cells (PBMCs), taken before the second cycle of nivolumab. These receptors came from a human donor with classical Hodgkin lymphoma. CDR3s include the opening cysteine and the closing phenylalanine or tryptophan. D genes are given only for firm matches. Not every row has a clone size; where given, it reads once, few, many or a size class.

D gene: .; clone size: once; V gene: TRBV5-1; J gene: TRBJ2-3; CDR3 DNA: TGCGCCAGCAGCACGGGACTTCTCACAGATACGCAGTATTTT; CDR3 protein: CASSTGLLTDTQYF
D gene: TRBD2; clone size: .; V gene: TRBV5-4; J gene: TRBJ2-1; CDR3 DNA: TGTGCCAGCACCCTCCCGGGACTAGCGGGACTTGAGCAGTTCTTC; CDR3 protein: CASTLPGLAGLEQFF
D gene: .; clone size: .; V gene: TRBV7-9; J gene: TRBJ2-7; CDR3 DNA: TGTGCCAGCAGCTTCGACAGCTACGAGCAGTACTTC; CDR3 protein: CASSFDSYEQYF
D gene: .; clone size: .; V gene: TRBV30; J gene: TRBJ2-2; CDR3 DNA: TGTGCCTGGAGTAGGGGCATCGAAACCGGGGAGCTGTTTTTT; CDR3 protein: CAWSRGIETGELFF
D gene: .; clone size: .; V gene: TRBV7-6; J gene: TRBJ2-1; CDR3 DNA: TGTGCCAGCAGCTTAGCAACGACGGGAAATGAGCAGTTCTTC; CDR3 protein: CASSLATTGNEQFF
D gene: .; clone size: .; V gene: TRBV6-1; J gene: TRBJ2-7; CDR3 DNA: TGTGCCAGCAGTGAAGGAGGGCGAAGGCAGTACTTC; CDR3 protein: CASSEGGRRQYF
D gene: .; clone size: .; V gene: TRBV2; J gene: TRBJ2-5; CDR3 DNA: TGTGCCAGCAGTGAATTTCAGGGGCTCCTTGGGGAGACCCAGTACTTC; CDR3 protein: CASSEFQGLLGETQYF
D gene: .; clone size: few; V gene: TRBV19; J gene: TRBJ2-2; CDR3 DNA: TGTGCCAGTAGTATAGGGATGCTAGAGCTGTTTTTT; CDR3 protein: CASSIGMLELFF
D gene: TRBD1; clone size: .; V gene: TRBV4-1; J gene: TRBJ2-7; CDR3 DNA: TGCGCCAGCAGCCACAAACAGACCGGACAGGGCCTCTTCTACGAGCAGTACTTC; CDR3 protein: CASSHKQTGQGLFYEQYF
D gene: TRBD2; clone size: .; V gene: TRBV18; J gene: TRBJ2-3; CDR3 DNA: TGTGCCAGCTCACCCGCTGCGGGAGTTTGGGATACGCAGTATTTT; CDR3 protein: CASSPAAGVWDTQYF
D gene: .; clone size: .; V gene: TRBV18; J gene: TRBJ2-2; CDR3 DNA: TGTGCCAGCTCGGCGGGACCCCCCACCGGGGAGCTGTTTTTT; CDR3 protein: CASSAGPPTGELFF
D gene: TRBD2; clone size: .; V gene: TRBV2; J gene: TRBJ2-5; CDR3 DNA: TGTGCCAGCAGCCACTCCTTGGGACTAGCGAAAGAGACCCAGTACTTC; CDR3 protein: CASSHSLGLAKETQYF
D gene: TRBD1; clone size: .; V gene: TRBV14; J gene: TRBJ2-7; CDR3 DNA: TGTGCCAGCAGCTCCGGGACAGGGTTACGGGCTAGCCTCAGCGAGCAGTACTTC; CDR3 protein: CASSSGTGLRASLSEQYF
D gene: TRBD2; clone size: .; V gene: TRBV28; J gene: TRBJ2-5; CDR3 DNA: TGTGCCAGCAGTCCCCGGACTAGCGGGAAAGAGACCCAGTACTTC; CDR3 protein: CASSPRTSGKETQYF
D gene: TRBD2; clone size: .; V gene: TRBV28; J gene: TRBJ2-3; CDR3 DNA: TGTGCCAGCAGTCCCCTAGGACTAGCGGGGGACACAGATACGCAGTATTTT; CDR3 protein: CASSPLGLAGDTDTQYF
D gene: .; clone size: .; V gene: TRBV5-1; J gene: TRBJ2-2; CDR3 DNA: TGCGCCACCAAAGGGGCGGGTCTGAACACCGGGGAGCTGTTTTTT; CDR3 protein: CATKGAGLNTGELFF
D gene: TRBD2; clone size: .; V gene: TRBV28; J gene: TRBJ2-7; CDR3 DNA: TGTGCCAGCAGGGGGCCTCTAGCGGGAGGCCCCTACGAGCAGTACTTC; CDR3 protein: CASRGPLAGGPYEQYF
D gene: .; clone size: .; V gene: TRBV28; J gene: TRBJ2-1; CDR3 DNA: TGTGCCAGCCTCCTGGGAAATGAGCAGTTCTTC; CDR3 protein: CASLLGNEQFF
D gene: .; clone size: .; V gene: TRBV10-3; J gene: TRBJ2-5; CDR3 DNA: TGTGCCATCAGTGGAAATAGCGGAGGTGTGAAAGAGACCCAGTACTTC; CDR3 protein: CAISGNSGGVKETQYF
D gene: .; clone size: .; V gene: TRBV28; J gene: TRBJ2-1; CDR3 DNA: TGTGCCACCTGGAGGGAAAGCTCCTACAATGAGCAGTTCTTC; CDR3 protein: CATWRESSYNEQFF
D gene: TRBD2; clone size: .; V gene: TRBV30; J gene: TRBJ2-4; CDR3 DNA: TGTGCCTGGAGTAATAACGGGGGGAACATTCAGTACTTC; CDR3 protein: CAWSNNGGNIQYF
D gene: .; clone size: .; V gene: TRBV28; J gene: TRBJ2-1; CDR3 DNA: TGTGCCTCTTACGGGACGCCTGGGGATGAGCAGTTCTTC; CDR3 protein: CASYGTPGDEQFF
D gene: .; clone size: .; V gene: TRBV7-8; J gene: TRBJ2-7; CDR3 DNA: TGTGCCAGCAGCTTAGTTACGGGAGTAGGGTACGAGCAGTACTTC; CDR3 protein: CASSLVTGVGYEQYF
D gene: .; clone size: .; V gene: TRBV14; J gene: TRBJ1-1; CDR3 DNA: TGTGCCAGCAGCCAAGCTCCCCGGTCTGAAGCTTTCTTT; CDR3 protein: CASSQAPRSEAFF
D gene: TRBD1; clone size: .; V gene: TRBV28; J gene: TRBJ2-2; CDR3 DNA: TGTGCCAGTACCACAGGGGACGCCGGGGAGCTGTTTTTT; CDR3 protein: CASTTGDAGELFF
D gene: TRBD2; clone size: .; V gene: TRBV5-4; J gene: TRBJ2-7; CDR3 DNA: TGTGCCAGCAGCCTATCTACTAGCGTCCCCTACGAGCAGTACTTC; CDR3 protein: CASSLSTSVPYEQYF
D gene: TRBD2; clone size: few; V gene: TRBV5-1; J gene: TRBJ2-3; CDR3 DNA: TGCGCCAGCGGGACTAGCCAAAGCACAGATACGCAGTATTTT; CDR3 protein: CASGTSQSTDTQYF
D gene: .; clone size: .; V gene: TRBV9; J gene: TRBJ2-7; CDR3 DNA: TGTGCCAGCAGCGTCAGTGCCGGGATCTCCTACGAGCAGTACTTC; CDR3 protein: CASSVSAGISYEQYF
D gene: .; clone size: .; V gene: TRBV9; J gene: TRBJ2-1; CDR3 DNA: TGTGCCAGCAGCGTAGCTCTACACGGGAGCTCCTACAATGAGCAGTTCTTC; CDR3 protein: CASSVALHGSSYNEQFF
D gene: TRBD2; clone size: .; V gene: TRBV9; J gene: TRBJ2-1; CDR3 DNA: TGTGCCAGCAGCGTATGGACTAGCGGGAGTAGGCATGAGCAGTTCTTC; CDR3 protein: CASSVWTSGSRHEQFF
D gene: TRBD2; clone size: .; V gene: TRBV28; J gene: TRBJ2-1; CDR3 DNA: TGTGCCAGCAGTGCCGGGACTAGCAAGTTCTTC; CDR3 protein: CASSAGTSKFF